A selection of T cell receptor beta chains follows, all from one sample in a study of blood T cell repertoires in COVID-19. The data were produced by immunoSEQ multiplex PCR, yet TCRdb's version contains in-frame clones alone and is incomplete. This table holds approximately 390,000 clones, approximately 90% found once. The sequencing input was PBMCs or T cells enriched from blood (not recorded which). Receptor source: a woman aged 50 to 60 who had recovered from COVID-19. Each CDR3 is given with its conserved first and last residue. A D gene is named only where the DNA matches it firmly. Clone size is stated in some rows and not others, as once, few, many or a class when expanded.

d_call clone_size j_call v_call cdr3_aa cdr3_nt
NA NA TRBJ2-7 TRBV7-9 CASSPNREYEQYF TGTGCCAGCAGTCCTAACAGGGAATACGAGCAGTACTTC
TRBD1 NA TRBJ1-4 TRBV5-1 CASSPLAGGDEKLFF TGCGCCAGCAGCCCCTTAGCAGGGGGAGACGAAAAACTGTTTTTT
NA NA TRBJ1-2 TRBV6-5 CASSPGHGYGYTF TGTGCCAGCAGTCCAGGACACGGCTATGGCTACACCTTC
TRBD1 NA TRBJ2-1 TRBV29-1 CSVEGTGGSYNEQFF TGCAGCGTTGAAGGGACAGGGGGCTCCTACAATGAGCAGTTCTTC
NA NA TRBJ1-3 TRBV28 CASSASSSSGNTIYF TGTGCCAGCAGCGCGAGTAGTAGTTCGGGAAACACCATATATTTT
TRBD1 NA TRBJ2-3 TRBV5-1 CASSRTGAPGDTQYF TGCGCCAGCAGCAGGACAGGGGCCCCCGGAGATACGCAGTATTTT
TRBD1 few TRBJ2-6 TRBV11-2 CASSLDEAQGIGGANVLTF TGTGCCAGCAGCTTAGATGAGGCACAGGGGATAGGGGGGGCCAACGTCCTGACTTTC
NA NA TRBJ1-6 TRBV5-1 CASSKDSSYNSPLHF TGCGCCAGCAGCAAGGACAGCTCCTATAATTCACCCCTCCACTTT
TRBD1 NA TRBJ2-7 TRBV5-5 CASSWDRNTYEQYF TGTGCCAGCAGCTGGGACAGGAACACCTACGAGCAGTACTTC
NA NA TRBJ2-1 TRBV18 CASSPPAGRSINEQFF TGTGCCAGCTCACCACCCGCAGGGAGGAGTATAAATGAGCAGTTCTTC
NA NA TRBJ1-6 TRBV30 CAWSGDSASPLHF TGTGCCTGGAGTGGAGACAGCGCTTCACCCCTCCACTTT
NA NA TRBJ2-5 TRBV7-9 CASTLGETQYF TGTGCCAGCACCCTCGGGGAGACCCAGTACTTC
NA once TRBJ2-3 TRBV7-6 CASSLGLSTDTQYF TGTGCCAGCAGCTTAGGACTGAGCACAGATACGCAGTATTTT
NA NA TRBJ1-6 TRBV7-2 CASSLVGQGNSPLHF TGTGCCAGCAGCTTGGTAGGTCAGGGGAATTCACCCCTCCACTTT
NA once TRBJ1-1 TRBV6-5 CASRELHPNTEAFF TGTGCCAGCCGGGAACTTCATCCGAACACTGAAGCTTTCTTT
NA NA TRBJ2-3 TRBV7-2 CASSFRTLTDTQYF TGTGCCAGCAGCTTCCGGACTCTCACAGATACGCAGTATTTT
TRBD1 NA TRBJ1-2 TRBV4-3 CASSQAGTANYGYTF TGCGCCAGCAGCCAAGCCGGGACAGCGAACTATGGCTACACCTTC
NA once TRBJ1-4 TRBV15 CATSRGLATNEKLFF TGTGCCACCAGCAGGGGACTGGCAACTAATGAAAAACTGTTTTTT
NA NA TRBJ1-6 TRBV19 CASSDARDTTLHF TGTGCCAGTAGTGATGCCAGGGACACTACCCTCCACTTT
NA NA TRBJ1-1 TRBV7-3 CASSLQGNTEAFF TGTGCCAGCAGCTTACAGGGGAACACTGAAGCTTTCTTT
TRBD2 NA TRBJ2-1 TRBV3-1/TRBV3-2 CASSQDGRGSGGEQFF TGTGCCAGCAGCCAAGATGGTCGGGGTAGCGGGGGTGAGCAGTTCTTC
NA NA TRBJ1-2 TRBV27 CASRDRGFNGYTF TGTGCCAGCAGGGACAGAGGATTTAATGGCTACACCTTC
TRBD1 once TRBJ1-2 TRBV18 CASSPLAPGTGGYGYTF TGTGCCAGCTCACCACTGGCCCCCGGGACAGGGGGCTATGGCTACACCTTC
TRBD2 NA TRBJ2-5 TRBV5-6 CASSLGLAGEETQYF TGTGCCAGCAGCTTGGGGCTAGCGGGGGAAGAGACCCAGTACTTC
NA NA TRBJ1-2 TRBV7-9 CASSLAGGYGYTF TGTGCCAGCAGCTTAGCGGGAGGCTATGGCTACACCTTC
NA NA TRBJ1-1 TRBV29-1 CSGTGLDTEAFF TGCAGCGGAACAGGGTTAGACACTGAAGCTTTCTTT
NA NA TRBJ2-7 TRBV12-3/TRBV12-4 CASSLGESYEQYF TGTGCCAGCAGTTTAGGCGAGTCCTACGAGCAGTACTTC
NA NA TRBJ1-6 TRBV5-1 CASSLWGGQDNSPLHF TGCGCCAGCAGCTTGTGGGGAGGTCAAGATAATTCACCCCTCCACTTT
NA NA TRBJ1-2 TRBV29-1 CSGGQTGGYTF TGCAGCGGCGGACAGACGGGTGGCTACACCTTC
NA NA TRBJ1-3 TRBV28 CASSLVAPGNTIYF TGTGCCAGCAGTTTAGTAGCCCCTGGAAACACCATATATTTT
TRBD1 NA TRBJ1-2 TRBV5-5 CASSRTGFGYTF TGTGCCAGCAGCAGGACAGGGTTTGGCTACACCTTC
NA NA TRBJ1-5 TRBV7-2 CASSLVGGNNQPQHF TGTGCCAGCAGCTTAGTTGGGGGGAACAATCAGCCCCAGCATTTT
NA NA TRBJ1-3 TRBV3-1/TRBV3-2 CASSQSVGASGNTIYF TGTGCCAGCAGCCAGAGCGTGGGGGCCTCTGGAAACACCATATATTTT
NA NA TRBJ1-2 TRBV5-4 CASSLTVAAFSLNYGYTF TGTGCCAGCAGCCTCACGGTAGCAGCCTTTTCCCTTAACTATGGCTACACCTTC
TRBD1 NA TRBJ2-7 TRBV13 CASSLGGTGGNYEQYF TGTGCCAGCAGCTTAGGCGGGACAGGGGGTAACTACGAGCAGTACTTC
TRBD1 NA TRBJ2-5 TRBV9 CASSVALGQGAFETQYF TGTGCCAGCAGCGTAGCGCTGGGACAGGGGGCATTTGAGACCCAGTACTTC
TRBD1 NA TRBJ2-7 TRBV2 CAGGQGYEQYF TGTGCCGGGGGACAGGGCTACGAGCAGTACTTC
TRBD1 few TRBJ1-2 TRBV7-2 CASSLGQGAYGYTF TGTGCCAGCAGCTTGGGACAGGGGGCCTATGGCTACACCTTC
NA NA TRBJ2-1 TRBV7-2 CASSENSDRHNEQFF TGTGCCAGCAGCGAAAACTCGGACAGACACAATGAGCAGTTCTTC
NA few TRBJ1-2 TRBV4-3 CASSQDRAGGHGYTF TGCGCCAGCAGCCAAGATCGGGCCGGGGGGCATGGCTACACCTTC
NA NA TRBJ2-2 TRBV18 CASSGGANTGELFF TGTGCCAGCTCGGGGGGTGCCAACACCGGGGAGCTGTTTTTT
TRBD1 NA TRBJ2-7 TRBV28 CASSNRGISYEQYF TGTGCCAGCAGCAACAGGGGTATTAGTTACGAGCAGTACTTC
NA NA TRBJ2-1 TRBV6-5 CASRKNAGSYNEQFF TGTGCCAGCAGGAAGAATGCGGGCTCCTACAATGAGCAGTTCTTC
NA NA TRBJ1-4 TRBV7-2 CASSLDRQETEKLFF TGTGCCAGCAGCCTTGATCGACAGGAAACGGAAAAACTGTTTTTT
TRBD1 NA TRBJ2-7 TRBV7-9 CASSLILAGGAYEQYF TGTGCCAGCAGCTTAATTCTAGCAGGGGGTGCCTACGAGCAGTACTTC
NA NA TRBJ2-7 TRBV6-5 CASSYGRSSYEQYF TGTGCCAGCAGTTACGGAAGGAGCTCCTACGAGCAGTACTTC
TRBD1 NA TRBJ1-2 TRBV10-3 CAISDPWTGGNYGYTF TGTGCCATCAGTGACCCCTGGACAGGGGGTAACTATGGCTACACCTTC
NA NA TRBJ1-5 TRBV7-2 CASSLGGIDRSSNQPQHF TGTGCCAGCAGCTTAGGGGGGATCGACAGGAGTAGCAATCAGCCCCAGCATTTT
NA NA TRBJ1-6 TRBV28 CASSPGSPLHF TGTGCCAGCAGTCCGGGGTCACCCCTCCACTTT
TRBD1 NA TRBJ2-7 TRBV5-1 CASSEGQGRSEQYF TGCGCCAGCAGCGAGGGACAGGGGCGTAGCGAGCAGTACTTC
TRBD1 NA TRBJ1-6 TRBV19 CASSWGTGHYDSPLHF TGTGCCAGTTCTTGGGGGACAGGCCATTACGATTCACCCCTCCACTTT